This TCR beta chain was captured by sequencing in a study of tumor-infiltrating lymphocytes in primary liver carcinoma. Unsorted whole blood supplied the RNA, and germline DNA was extracted too. Chronic HBV infection, which was untreated, was present in the patients. Broader study findings: The use of bulk unsorted samples meant that CD4+ and CD8+ repertoires were not compared.

Comments on this clonotype: Its specificity is unknown.

Germline V gives CDR1 SGHAT, CDR2 FQNNGV. The CDR3 is 15 amino acids. The ends were cut back, 5 bases at V and 10 bases at J, with 23 bases in the middle. Production of TCR beta cDNA used approximately 480 ng total RNA together with a constant-region primer. Slightly modified ARM-PCR served as the procedure for the TCR beta libraries. These libraries came from three rounds of nested multiplex PCR. The first two PCR rounds used TRBV1-TRBV30 forward primers with a C-beta reverse primer, roughly 10 cycles each. TCRdb re-called the multiplex PCR reads through MiXCR, storing one row per CDR3 protein. The sample shows 190,000 or so distinct CDR3 sequences, about 65% of them seen only once.

This TCR was recovered from an older woman with primary liver carcinoma and hepatitis B virus infection. This rearrangement joins TRBV11-2 to TRBJ2-5; a weak D match, TRBD2 (6 bases). Material: peripheral blood. The CDR3 nucleotides read TGTGCCAGCAGCCCTTACTATCGGGACTGGGGAGACCAGTACTTC. It is translated as CASSPYYRDWGDQYF.